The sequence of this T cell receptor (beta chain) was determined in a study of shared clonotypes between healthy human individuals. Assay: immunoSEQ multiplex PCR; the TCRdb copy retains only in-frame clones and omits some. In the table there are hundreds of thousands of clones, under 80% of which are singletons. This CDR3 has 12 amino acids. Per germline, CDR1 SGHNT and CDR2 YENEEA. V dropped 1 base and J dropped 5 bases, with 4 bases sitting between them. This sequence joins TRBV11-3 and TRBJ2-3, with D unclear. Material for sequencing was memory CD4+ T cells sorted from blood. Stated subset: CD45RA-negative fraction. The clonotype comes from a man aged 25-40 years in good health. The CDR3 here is CASSLGGDTQYF. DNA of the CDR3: TGTGCCAGCAGCTTAGGGGGAGATACGCAGTATTTT.